The clone carrying this T cell receptor (beta chain) was counted only a few times. The data were obtained in a study of blood T cell repertoires in COVID-19. Study background: Acute and convalescent COVID-19 samples came from the United States, Italy and Spain. From T cells, B-cell-depleted T cells, or PBMCs came the material, which was cDNA or gDNA.

The CDR3 is 13 amino acids. V was trimmed by 5 bases and J by 4 bases, leaving 12 bases between them. The germline gives CDR1 SGHRS, CDR2 YFSETQ. In the original processing: Nucleated cell number was recorded as an estimate derived from reference gene primer amplification. Clones were sequenced by immunoSEQ multiplex PCR, and TCRdb holds only the in-frame ones, with some missing. V, J and clone size reflect that table, while D and trimming were determined from the DNA. Seen here are roughly 250,000 clones, about 90% observed once, and the top ten hold roughly 3.9%. Sample: peripheral blood. This chain connects TRBV5-1 to TRBJ2-5; D gene unclear. This TCR was recovered from a middle-aged woman with acute or convalescent COVID-19. The chain's CDR3 is CASSEPPRETQYF. The CDR3, as DNA: TGCGCCAGCAGTGAGCCGCCACGAGAGACCCAGTACTTC.